The 32 T cell receptor beta chains reported below all come from one sample, sequenced in a study of OX40 agonist ivuxolimab in advanced cancers. The method was immunoSEQ multiplex PCR; TCRdb's version includes in-frame clones alone and lacks a portion of them. The table shows about 79,000 clones, with approximately 88% occurring only once. Sequencing used CD4+ or CD8+ T cells sorted from blood, obtained in a trial of the OX40 agonist ivuxolimab. All receptors derive from an adult with an advanced solid tumor such as melanoma, head and neck, liver or kidney cancer.

The chain couples TRBV2 to TRBJ1-4; D possibly corresponds to TRBD1 (5 bases). Trimming cost V 7 bases and J 3 bases, with 9 bases left between them. CDR1 and CDR2 (germline): SNHLY, FYNNEI. The CDR3 is 13 residues long. CDR3 sequence: CASNGAANEKLFF. The CDR3 nucleotides read TGTGCCAGCAATGGGGCAGCTAATGAAAAACTGTTTTTT. Based on the CDR3 plus reference TRBV2 and TRBJ1-4, the full variable domain is EPEVTQTPSHQVTQMGQEVILRCVPISNHLYFYWYRQILGQKVEFLVSFYNNEISEKSEIFDDQFSVERPDGSNFTLKIRSTKLEDSAMYFCASNGAANEKLFFGSGTQLSVL.

V is TRBV5-4 and J is TRBJ2-5; a possible D gene is TRBD1 (6 bases). The V end was cut by 0 bases, the J end by 9 bases, with 12 bases between. Germline V gene data show CDR1 as SGHNT and CDR2 as YYREEE (reference sequence). The CDR3 is 13 amino acids. The CDR3 spells CASSLVGAQAQYF. As DNA, the CDR3 is TGTGCCAGCAGCTTGGTGGGGGCACAGGCCCAGTACTTC.

CDR3 region: CASTSGSNTGELFF. The CDR3 region has the DNA TGTGCCAGCACTAGCGGGAGTAACACCGGGGAGCTGTTTTTT. The chain has TRBV7-2 and TRBJ2-2; 10 positions match TRBD2. Germline V gene lookup returns CDR1 SGHTA and CDR2 FQGNSA. With V trimmed by 7 bases and J by 2 bases, 1 base remained unmatched. The CDR3 consists of 14 residues.

The rearrangement joins TRBV28 to TRBJ2-7, with 9 bases aligning to TRBD1. Germline lookup yields CDR1 MDHEN and CDR2 SYDVKM. The ends lost 4 bases at V and 6 bases at J; junction bases unmatched: 10. The CDR3 sequence is 15 residues long. CDR3 residues: CASSSQGPGQGEQYF. The CDR3 DNA is TGTGCCAGCAGTTCCCAGGGACCGGGACAGGGCGAGCAGTACTTC.

Worth noting for this clone: Within the sample, other DNA sequences also encode this same CDR3. The chain joins TRBV9 to TRBJ2-5, with D hard to call. This CDR3 region has 12 residues. Trimming shortened V by 5 bases and J by 2 bases, and 7 bases separated the two germline ends. CDR1 and CDR2 (germline): SGDLS, YYNGEE. CDR3 loop: CASSRNQETQYF. CDR3 sequence (DNA): TGTGCCAGCAGTCGCAATCAAGAGACCCAGTACTTC.

As concerns this clone: At the DNA level, this CDR3 is encoded by other sequences in the same sample as well. This sequence joins TRBV4-1 and TRBJ2-7; 8 bases line up with TRBD1. The ends lost 1 base at V and 4 bases at J; junction bases unmatched: 3. This CDR3 has 14 amino acids. The germline CDR1 and CDR2 sequences are MGHRA and YSYEKL. CDR3: CASSQVQGVYEQYF. Here the CDR3 DNA reads TGCGCCAGCAGCCAAGTACAGGGGGTGTACGAGCAGTACTTC.

The gene calls are TRBV27 and TRBJ1-2; D gene ambiguous. Trimming took 2 bases from V and 2 from J, leaving 12 bases between them. The CDR3 loop spans 15 amino acids. The germline V gene has CDR1 MNHEY and CDR2 SMNVEV (reference sequence). CDR3 loop: CASSLVGPPNYGYTF. The CDR3 bases are TGTGCCAGCAGTTTAGTCGGTCCCCCCAACTATGGCTACACCTTC.

The V call is TRBV18, the J call TRBJ2-4, with D tentatively TRBD1 (6 bases). The ends were cut back, 5 bases at V and 0 bases at J, with 8 bases in the middle. Germline V CDR1 and CDR2: KGHSH, LQKENI. This CDR3 has 14 amino acids. CDR3 bases: TGTGCCAGCTCAGAACAGGGAGCCAAAAACATTCAGTACTTC. Protein: CASSEQGAKNIQYF.

V gene TRBV5-1 combines with J gene TRBJ2-1, with 9 bases matching TRBD2. This CDR3 contains 14 residues. Germline V gene lookup returns CDR1 SGHRS and CDR2 YFSETQ. J lost 7 bases, V lost 5 bases, and 7 bases had no gene match. The CDR3 here is CASRGASGTNEQFF. The CDR3, as DNA: TGCGCCAGCAGGGGGGCTAGCGGGACTAATGAGCAGTTCTTC. Full variable domain (remainder filled in from reference TRBV5-1 and TRBJ2-1): KAGVTQTPRYLIKTRGQQVTLSCSPISGHRSVSWYQQTPGQGLQFLFEYFSETQRNKGNFPGRFSGRQFSNSRSEMNVSTLELGDSALYLCASRGASGTNEQFFGPGTRLTVL.

As to this clone: One junction end disagrees with the germline gene, perhaps due to a read error. The rearrangement uses TRBV9 and TRBJ2-1; 11 nucleotides match TRBD2. Germline lookup yields CDR1 SGDLS and CDR2 YYNGEE. The CDR3 is 16 amino acids. The CDR3 DNA sequence: TGTGCCAGCAGTGTAGAAACTAGCGGGAGTTACAATGAGCAGTTCTTC. It yields the protein CASSVETSGSYNEQFF.

This clone occurred a few times. The J gene is TRBJ2-1, the V gene TRBV7-2; 10 positions agree with TRBD2. Germline lookup yields CDR1 SGHTA and CDR2 FQGNSA. After removal of 6 bases from V and 4 bases from J, the junction contained 6 bases not matched to a gene. CDR3 size: 15 residues. This chain's CDR3 is CASRTTSGVYNEQFF. CDR3 coding DNA: TGTGCCAGCAGAACAACTAGCGGGGTTTACAATGAGCAGTTCTTC.

Only a few counts were recorded for this clone. The chain is built from TRBV28 and TRBJ1-5; D may be TRBD1 (6 bases). V was trimmed by 8 bases and J by 9 bases, leaving 17 bases between them. Germline loops: CDR1 MDHEN, CDR2 SYDVKM. The CDR3 consists of 13 residues. Written as DNA, the CDR3 is TGTGCCAGCGTACCGGGACACCGTGCGCCCCAGCATTTT. The encoded protein is CASVPGHRAPQHF.

This clone was seen only once. The chain combines TRBV7-3 with TRBJ2-1; TRBD2 matches at 10 bases. The CDR3 runs 15 residues. The germline V gene encodes CDR1 SGHTA and CDR2 FQGTGA. V trimming: 2 bases; J trimming: 7 bases; junction bases outside the gene matches: 5. The DNA for the CDR3 is TGTGCCAGCAGCTTAGGAGCGGGAGGGCCAAATGAGCAGTTCTTC. Protein product: CASSLGAGGPNEQFF.

The genes are TRBV21-1 and TRBJ1-2; the DNA was not used to check the table's D call, TRBD1. TRBV21-1 is a documented pseudogene. The CDR3 runs 13 residues. The CDR3 nucleotides read TGTGCCAGCAGCAAAGGCCAGGGTTATGGCTACACCTTC. Translated: CASSKGQGYGYTF.

This chain links TRBV6-1 with TRBJ2-7; TRBD1 is a possible D gene (8 bases). Trimming took off 7 bases at V and 6 bases at J, with 16 bases between the two ends. This CDR3 spans 13 amino acids. Looked up from germline, CDR1 is MNHNS and CDR2 is SASEGT. CDR3 nucleotide sequence: TGTGCCAGCACCACAGGGGGGGATTTCGAGCAGTACTTC. This encodes CASTTGGDFEQYF.

In this sample, this clone turned up once. This chain uses TRBV2 with TRBJ1-1, with a possible D match to TRBD1 (5 bases). This CDR3 has 14 residues. The V gene lost 6 bases and the J gene lost 0 bases, with 11 bases spanning the gap. Germline CDR1 reads SNHLY; CDR2 reads FYNNEI. The CDR3 reads CASSAGTVNTEAFF. The CDR3 nucleotides read TGTGCCAGCAGCGCCGGGACGGTGAACACTGAAGCTTTCTTT. The whole variable domain, remainder taken from reference TRBV2 and TRBJ1-1, is EPEVTQTPSHQVTQMGQEVILRCVPISNHLYFYWYRQILGQKVEFLVSFYNNEISEKSEIFDDQFSVERPDGSNFTLKIRSTKLEDSAMYFCASSAGTVNTEAFFGQGTRLTVV.

The chain combines TRBV18 with TRBJ1-6; D is possibly TRBD1 (6 bases). Germline assignment: CDR1 KGHSH and CDR2 LQKENI. Trimming removed 3 bases from V and 7 bases from J, with 10 bases in between. CDR3 length equals 14 residues. This CDR3 is CASSPTGFNSPLHF. As DNA, the CDR3 is TGTGCCAGCTCACCCACAGGGTTCAATTCACCCCTCCACTTT.

J is TRBJ2-5 and V is TRBV19; D perhaps matches TRBD1 (6 bases). Trimming removed 6 bases from V and 4 bases from J, with 21 bases in between. This CDR3 is built from 16 residues. Germline V CDR1 and CDR2: LNHDA, SQIVND (reference sequence). The CDR3 reads CASSDPGVPQGETQYF. CDR3 coding DNA: TGTGCCAGTAGCGACCCAGGGGTCCCCCAAGGAGAGACCCAGTACTTC.

The chain employs TRBV18 and TRBJ2-7; tentatively, D is TRBD2 (6 bases). Germline CDR1 is KGHSH and CDR2 is LQKENI. The ends were cut back, 4 bases at V and 4 bases at J, with 11 bases in the middle. The CDR3 contains 13 residues. In nucleotides, the CDR3 is TGTGCCAGCTCACAAGCCGGGGGATACGAGCAGTACTTC. This sequence encodes CASSQAGGYEQYF.

The CDR3 nucleotides read TGCGCCAGCAGTGACCAGATGGTAGCGGGGGGGGCGGAGACCCAGTACTTC. Its translation is CASSDQMVAGGAETQYF. The V gene is TRBV10-2, the J gene TRBJ2-5, with TRBD2 matching 11 bases. Per germline, CDR1 WSHSY and CDR2 SAAADI. Unmatched junction bases numbered 11, after V lost 3 bases and J lost 5 bases. The CDR3 has 17 residues.

This clone appeared once. The chain joins TRBV2 to TRBJ2-7, with D perhaps TRBD1 (7 bases). Trimming took off 1 base at V and 3 bases at J, with 13 bases between the two ends. Germline loops: CDR1 SNHLY, CDR2 FYNNEI. The CDR3 covers 15 residues. The CDR3 here is CASSEEQGGSYEQYF. For the CDR3, the DNA is TGTGCCAGCAGTGAAGAGCAGGGGGGAAGCTACGAGCAGTACTTC.

In this sample, this clone is medium-sized (0.01 to 0.1%). The gene calls are TRBV5-1 and TRBJ2-5, with 8 bases fitting TRBD2. This CDR3 is built from 15 residues. The germline CDR1 and CDR2 sequences are SGHRS and YFSETQ. V was pared by 5 bases and J by 5 bases, with 11 bases of the junction left unmatched. As DNA, the CDR3 is TGCGCCAGCAGACCGGAGGTGGTAGCGGGGGAGACCCAGTACTTC. Translated: CASRPEVVAGETQYF.

V is TRBV21-1 and J is TRBJ2-1. TRBV21-1 represents a pseudogene. This CDR3 is built from 9 residues. The CDR3 DNA reads as TGTGCCAGCATTCCTGAGCAGTTCTTC. Translation gives CASIPEQFF.

V gene TRBV19 combines with J gene TRBJ2-7; TRBD1 agrees at 11 bases. V dropped 4 bases and J dropped 2; count of bases not matched to a gene: 10. The germline CDR1 and CDR2 sequences are LNHDA and SQIVND (reference sequence). This CDR3 has 17 amino acids. The CDR3, as DNA: TGTGCCAGTAGTAGGTGGGTACCGGGACAGGGGGCCTACGAGCAGTACTTC. It encodes CASSRWVPGQGAYEQYF.

This chain connects TRBV19 to TRBJ1-5; D gene unclear. The length of the CDR3 is 15 residues. Trimming took off 3 bases at V and 0 bases at J, with 9 bases between the two ends. Germline CDR1 reads LNHDA; CDR2 reads SQIVND (reference sequence). This chain's CDR3 is CASSILDYSNQPQHF. For the CDR3, the DNA is TGTGCCAGTAGTATCTTGGATTATAGCAATCAGCCCCAGCATTTT.

This clone has only one observation. The chain links TRBV10-1 to TRBJ2-3; D call uncertain. Germline assignment: CDR1 WNHNN and CDR2 SYGVQD (reference sequence). The CDR3 runs 13 residues. Trimming cost V 2 bases and J 2 bases, with 5 bases left between them. The CDR3: CASSERYTDTQYF. The CDR3 nucleotides read TGCGCCAGCAGTGAGAGGTACACAGATACGCAGTATTTT.

This clone was seen just once. This chain links TRBV14 with TRBJ2-3; perhaps D is TRBD1 or TRBD2 (5 bases each). The CDR3 is 16 amino acids. V was cut by 1 base and J by 1 base, with 12 bases left in between. Germline-derived CDR1 and CDR2 are SGHDN and FVKESK. The CDR3 loop is CASSQGVGRGTDTQYF. The CDR3 bases are TGTGCCAGCAGCCAAGGGGTGGGGCGGGGCACAGATACGCAGTATTTT.

The chain joins TRBV18 to TRBJ2-7; 7 nucleotides line up with TRBD1. Germline assignment: CDR1 KGHSH and CDR2 LQKENI. CDR3 length: 13 amino acids. V shed 4 bases and J 2 bases; nucleotides not matched to a gene: 2. The CDR3 region is CASSRGQAYEQYF. The CDR3 nucleotides are TGTGCCAGCTCACGCGGACAGGCCTACGAGCAGTACTTC.

This clone is a singleton in its sample. The chain recombines TRBV19 with TRBJ2-5; tentative D call: TRBD1 (5 bases). This CDR3 contains 15 residues. The V end lost 8 bases, the J end lost 0 bases, and 16 bases lay between the germline ends. Germline V gene sequence: CDR1 LNHDA, CDR2 SQIVND (reference sequence). CDR3 nucleotides: TGTGCCAGTTCCCGCAAGACAGAGTACCAAGAGACCCAGTACTTC. Translated: CASSRKTEYQETQYF.

This clone was detected once. This chain links TRBV19 with TRBJ2-3, with 11 nucleotides matching TRBD2. CDR3 size: 13 residues. V dropped 5 bases and J dropped 10; count of bases not matched to a gene: 5. From germline, CDR1 is LNHDA and CDR2 SQIVND (reference sequence). The CDR3 DNA reads as TGTGCCAGTAGTTTACTAGCGGGAGTCGCGCAGTATTTT. Amino acids: CASSLLAGVAQYF.

This chain uses TRBV11-3 with TRBJ1-4; 10 positions agree with TRBD1. V gave up 1 base and J gave up 7 bases; unmatched junction bases: 3. There are 15 residues in the CDR3. Germline CDR1 and CDR2: SGHNT and YENEEA. This CDR3 is CASSLAGTGVEKLFF. For the CDR3, the DNA is TGTGCCAGCAGCTTAGCTGGGACAGGGGTTGAAAAACTGTTTTTT.

The chain is built from TRBV5-4 and TRBJ2-1; the match to TRBD2 covers 7 bases. V lost 3 bases to trimming and J lost 2 bases; unmatched junction nucleotides: 5. The CDR3 runs 15 residues. Germline loops: CDR1 SGHNT, CDR2 YYREEE (reference sequence). DNA for the CDR3: TGTGCCAGCAGCTCCGGACTAGGTGCCTACAATGAGCAGTTCTTC. Translating it yields CASSSGLGAYNEQFF.